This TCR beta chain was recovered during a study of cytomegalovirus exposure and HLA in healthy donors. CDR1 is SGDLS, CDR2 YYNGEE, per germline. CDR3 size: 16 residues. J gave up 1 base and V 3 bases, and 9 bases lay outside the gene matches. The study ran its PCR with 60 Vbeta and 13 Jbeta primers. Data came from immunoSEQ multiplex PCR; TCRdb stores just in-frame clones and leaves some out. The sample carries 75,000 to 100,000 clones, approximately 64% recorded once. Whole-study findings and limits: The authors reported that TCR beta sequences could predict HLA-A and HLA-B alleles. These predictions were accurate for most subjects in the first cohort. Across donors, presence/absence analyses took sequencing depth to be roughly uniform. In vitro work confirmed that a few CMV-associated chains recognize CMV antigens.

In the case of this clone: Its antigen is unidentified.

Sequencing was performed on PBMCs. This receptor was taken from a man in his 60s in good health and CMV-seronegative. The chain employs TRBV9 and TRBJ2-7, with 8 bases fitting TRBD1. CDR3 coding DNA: TGTGCCAGCAGCGGGGGGGCAGGGGGCGCGTCCTACGAGCAGTACTTC. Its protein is CASSGGAGGASYEQYF. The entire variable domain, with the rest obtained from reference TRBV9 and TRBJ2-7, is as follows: DSGVTQTPKHLITATGQRVTLRCSPRSGDLSVYWYQQSLDQGLQFLIQYYNGEERAKGNILERFSAQQFPDLHSELNLSSLELGDSALYFCASSGGAGGASYEQYFGPGTRLTVT.